This TCR beta chain was identified in a study of T cells in Graves' hyperthyroidism and ophthalmopathy. Study results and limitations: Blood also carried most thyroid clonotypes expanded above 0.001. Ophthalmopathy stood apart from stable hyperthyroidism in a 13 V-J model.

The V gene's germline CDR1 is DFQATT and CDR2 SNEGSKA (reference sequence). The CDR3 extends over 11 amino acids. The V end was cut by 4 bases, the J end by 6 bases, with 10 bases between. TCR beta CDR3 regions were amplified from RNA. First-round RT-PCR targeting the TCR CDR3 was performed with the HTBI primer set. In TCRdb, the multiplex PCR reads were re-called with MiXCR into one record per CDR3 protein. The table lists about 720,000 distinct CDR3 sequences, roughly 17% of them singletons. This clonotype was counted at least ten times. Its specificity is unknown. V gene TRBV20-1 combines with J gene TRBJ2-7; D not resolved. The origin of this receptor is a man aged 18 to 29 with Graves' hyperthyroidism. The sequenced material came from blood. The CDR3 protein is CSAILRFEQYF. In DNA, the CDR3 is TGCAGTGCTATCCTCCGTTTCGAGCAGTACTTC.